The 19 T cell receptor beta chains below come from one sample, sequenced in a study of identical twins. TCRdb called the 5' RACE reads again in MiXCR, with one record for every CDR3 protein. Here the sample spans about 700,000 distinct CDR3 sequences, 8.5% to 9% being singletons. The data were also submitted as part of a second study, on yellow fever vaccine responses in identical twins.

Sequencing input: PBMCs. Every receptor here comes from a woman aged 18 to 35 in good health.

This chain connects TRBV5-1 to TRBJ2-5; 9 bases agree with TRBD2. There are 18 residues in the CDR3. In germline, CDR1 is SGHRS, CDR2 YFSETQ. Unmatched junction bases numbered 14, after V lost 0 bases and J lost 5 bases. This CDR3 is CASSLEEEGREGPETQYF. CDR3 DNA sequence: TGCGCCAGCAGCTTGGAAGAGGAAGGGCGGGAGGGCCCGGAGACCCAGTACTTC.

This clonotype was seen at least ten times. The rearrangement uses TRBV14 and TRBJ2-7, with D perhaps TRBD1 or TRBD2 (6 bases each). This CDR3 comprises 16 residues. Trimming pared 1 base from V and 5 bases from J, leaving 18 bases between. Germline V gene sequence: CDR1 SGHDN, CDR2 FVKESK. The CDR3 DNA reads TGTGCCAGCAGCCAAGGGGCCAGGGGAGGTGTACACGAGCAGTACTTC. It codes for CASSQGARGGVHEQYF. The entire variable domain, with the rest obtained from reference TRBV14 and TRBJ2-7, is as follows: EAGVTQFPSHSVIEKGQTVTLRCDPISGHDNLYWYRRVMGKEIKFLLHFVKESKQDESGMPNNRFLAERTGGTYSTLKVQPAELEDSGVYFCASSQGARGGVHEQYFGPGTRLTVT.

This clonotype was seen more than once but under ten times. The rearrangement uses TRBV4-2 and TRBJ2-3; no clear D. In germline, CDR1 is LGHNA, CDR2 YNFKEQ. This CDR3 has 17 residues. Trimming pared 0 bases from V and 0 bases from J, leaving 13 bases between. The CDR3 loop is CASSQEPRTTSTDTQYF. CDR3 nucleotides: TGTGCCAGCAGCCAAGAACCCAGGACCACTAGCACAGATACGCAGTATTTT.

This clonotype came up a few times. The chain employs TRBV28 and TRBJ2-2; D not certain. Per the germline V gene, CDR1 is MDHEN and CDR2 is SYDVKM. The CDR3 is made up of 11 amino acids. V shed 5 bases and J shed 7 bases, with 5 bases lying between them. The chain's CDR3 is CASSIHGELFF. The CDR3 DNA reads TGTGCCAGCAGTATCCACGGGGAGCTGTTTTTT.

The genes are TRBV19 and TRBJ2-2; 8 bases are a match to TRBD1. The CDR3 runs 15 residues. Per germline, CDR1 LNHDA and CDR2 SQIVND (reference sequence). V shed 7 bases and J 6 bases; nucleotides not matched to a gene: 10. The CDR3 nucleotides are TGTGCCAGTACAAACAGGGGGATGAATTCCGGGGAGCTGTTTTTT. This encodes CASTNRGMNSGELFF.

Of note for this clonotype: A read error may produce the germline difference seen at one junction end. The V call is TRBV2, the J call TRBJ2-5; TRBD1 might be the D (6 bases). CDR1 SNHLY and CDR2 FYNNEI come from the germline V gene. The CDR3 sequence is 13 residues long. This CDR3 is CASGGQPTWMFLF. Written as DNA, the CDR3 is TGTGCCAGCGGAGGACAGCCCACGTGGATGTTCCTGTTC.

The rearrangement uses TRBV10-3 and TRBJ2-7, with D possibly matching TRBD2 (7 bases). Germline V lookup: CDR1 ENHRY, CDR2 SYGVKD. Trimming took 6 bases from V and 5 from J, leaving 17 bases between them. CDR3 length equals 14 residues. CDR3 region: CAISKGGAQDEQYF. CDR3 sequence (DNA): TGTGCCATCAGCAAAGGGGGGGCTCAGGACGAGCAGTACTTC.

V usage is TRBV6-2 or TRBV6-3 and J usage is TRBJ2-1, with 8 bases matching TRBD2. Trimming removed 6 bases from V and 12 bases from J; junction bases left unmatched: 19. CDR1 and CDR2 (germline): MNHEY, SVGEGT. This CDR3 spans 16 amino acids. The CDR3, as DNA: TGTGCCAGCAGACAGAGCGGGAGTTTAATCGTGGATGTGCAGTTCTTC. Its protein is CASRQSGSLIVDVQFF.

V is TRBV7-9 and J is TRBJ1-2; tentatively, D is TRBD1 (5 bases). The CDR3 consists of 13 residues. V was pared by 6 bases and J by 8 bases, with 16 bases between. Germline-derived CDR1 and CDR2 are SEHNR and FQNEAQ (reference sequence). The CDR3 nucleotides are TGTGCCAGCAGGCCCGGGACCCCAGGAGGCTACACCTTC. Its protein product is CASRPGTPGGYTF.

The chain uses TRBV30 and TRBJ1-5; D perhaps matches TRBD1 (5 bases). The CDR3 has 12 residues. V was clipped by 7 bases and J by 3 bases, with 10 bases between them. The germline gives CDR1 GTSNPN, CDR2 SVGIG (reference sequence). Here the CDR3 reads CAFDSFNQPQHF. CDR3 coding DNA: TGTGCCTTTGACAGCTTCAATCAGCCCCAGCATTTT.

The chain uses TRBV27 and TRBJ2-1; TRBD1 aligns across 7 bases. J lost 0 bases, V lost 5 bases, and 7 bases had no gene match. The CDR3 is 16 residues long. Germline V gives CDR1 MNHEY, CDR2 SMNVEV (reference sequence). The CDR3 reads CASSDREKGSYNEQFF. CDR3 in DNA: TGTGCCAGCAGTGACAGGGAAAAAGGCTCCTACAATGAGCAGTTCTTC.

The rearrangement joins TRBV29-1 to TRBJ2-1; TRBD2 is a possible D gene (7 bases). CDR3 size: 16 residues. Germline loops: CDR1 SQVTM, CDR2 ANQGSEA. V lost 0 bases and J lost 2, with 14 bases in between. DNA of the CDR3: TGCAGCGTTGAAGATTTGGTAGGGGGGGCCTACAATGAGCAGTTCTTC. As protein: CSVEDLVGGAYNEQFF.

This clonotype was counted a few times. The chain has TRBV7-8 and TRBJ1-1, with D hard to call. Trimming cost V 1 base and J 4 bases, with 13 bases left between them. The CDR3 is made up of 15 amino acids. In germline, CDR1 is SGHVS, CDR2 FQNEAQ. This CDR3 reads CASSLVKEGGTEAFF. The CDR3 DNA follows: TGTGCCAGCAGCTTAGTGAAGGAAGGCGGCACTGAAGCTTTCTTT.

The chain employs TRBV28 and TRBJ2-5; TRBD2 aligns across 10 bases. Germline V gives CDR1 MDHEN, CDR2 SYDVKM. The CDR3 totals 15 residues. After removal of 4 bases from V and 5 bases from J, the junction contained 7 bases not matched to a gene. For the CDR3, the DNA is TGTGCCAGCAGTTCAACTAGCGGGACATGGGAGACCCAGTACTTC. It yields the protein CASSSTSGTWETQYF.

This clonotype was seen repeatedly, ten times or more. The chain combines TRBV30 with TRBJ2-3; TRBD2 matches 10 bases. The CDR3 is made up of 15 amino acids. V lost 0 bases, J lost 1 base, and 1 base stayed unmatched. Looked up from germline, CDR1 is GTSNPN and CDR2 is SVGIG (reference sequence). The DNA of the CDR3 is TGTGCCTGGAGTGTAGCGGGGGGGGGCACAGATACGCAGTATTTT. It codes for CAWSVAGGGTDTQYF.

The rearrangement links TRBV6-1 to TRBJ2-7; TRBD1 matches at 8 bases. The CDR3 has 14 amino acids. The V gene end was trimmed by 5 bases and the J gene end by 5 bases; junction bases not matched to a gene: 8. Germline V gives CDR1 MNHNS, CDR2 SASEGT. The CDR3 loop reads CASSRRTGIHEQYF. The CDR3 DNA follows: TGTGCCAGCAGTAGACGGACAGGGATCCACGAGCAGTACTTC.

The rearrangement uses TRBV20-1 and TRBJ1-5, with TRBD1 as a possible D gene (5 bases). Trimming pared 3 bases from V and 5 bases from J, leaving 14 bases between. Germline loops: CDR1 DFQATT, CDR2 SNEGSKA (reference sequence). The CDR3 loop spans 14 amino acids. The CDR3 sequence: CSARRGVVDQPQHF. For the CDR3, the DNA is TGCAGTGCTAGGCGGGGGGTAGTTGATCAGCCCCAGCATTTT.

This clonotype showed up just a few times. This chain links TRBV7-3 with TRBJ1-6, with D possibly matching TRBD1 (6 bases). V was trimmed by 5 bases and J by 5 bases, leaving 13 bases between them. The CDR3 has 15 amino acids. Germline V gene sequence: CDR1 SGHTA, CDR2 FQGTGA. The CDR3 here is CASSLQGHNNSPLHF. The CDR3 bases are TGTGCCAGCAGCCTTCAGGGGCACAATAATTCACCCCTCCACTTT.

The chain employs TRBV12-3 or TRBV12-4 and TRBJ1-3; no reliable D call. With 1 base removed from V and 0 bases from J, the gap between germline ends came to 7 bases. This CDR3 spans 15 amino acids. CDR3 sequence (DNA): TGTGCCAGCAGTTTAGGGTGGACCTCTGGAAACACCATATATTTT. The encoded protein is CASSLGWTSGNTIYF.